The 15 T cell receptor beta chains below come from one sample, sequenced in a study of T cells in Graves' hyperthyroidism and ophthalmopathy. TCR beta CDR3 regions were amplified from RNA transcripts. The HTBI primer set served for first-round RT-PCR of the TCR CDR3. TCRdb itself ran the multiplex PCR reads through MiXCR, one entry per CDR3 protein. The repertoire holds about 270,000 distinct CDR3 sequences, with roughly 22% as singletons. Sequenced sample: blood. These receptors all stem from a young man with Graves' ophthalmopathy.

This clonotype occurred many times. This rearrangement joins TRBV27 to TRBJ1-1; D is undetermined. Per the germline V gene, CDR1 is MNHEY and CDR2 is SMNVEV (reference sequence). Trimming stripped 6 bases from V and 5 bases from J, with 13 bases between. The CDR3 extends over 13 amino acids. The CDR3 sequence is CASSPYSVTEAFF. DNA for the CDR3: TGTGCCAGCAGCCCTTACTCGGTTACTGAAGCTTTCTTT.

The chain recombines TRBV6-4 with TRBJ1-1, with no clear D. Germline V CDR1 and CDR2: MRHNA, SNTAGT. CDR3 length: 14 amino acids. The V gene lost 6 bases and the J gene lost 6 bases, with 17 bases spanning the gap. The CDR3 loop reads CASRRPSVGSEAFF. DNA for the CDR3: TGTGCCAGCAGACGACCTAGCGTCGGGTCTGAAGCTTTCTTT.

The V call is TRBV5-1, the J call TRBJ2-1; tentative D call: TRBD1 (6 bases). V dropped 2 bases and J dropped 6 bases, with 15 bases sitting between them. The CDR3 totals 15 residues. Per germline, CDR1 SGHRS and CDR2 YFSETQ. For the CDR3, the DNA is TGCGCCAGCAGCTTCTCACCGGGACAAGTCAATGAGCAGTTCTTC. Its protein product is CASSFSPGQVNEQFF.

The chain has TRBV4-1 and TRBJ2-7; 10 bases agree with TRBD1. Looked up from germline, CDR1 is MGHRA and CDR2 is YSYEKL. The ends lost 5 bases at V and 5 bases at J; junction bases unmatched: 6. The CDR3 runs 14 residues. The CDR3 reads CASSAGQGTDEQYF. In nucleotides, the CDR3 is TGCGCCAGCAGCGCGGGACAGGGGACGGACGAGCAGTACTTC.

In this sample, this clonotype turned up once. V and J are TRBV4-1 and TRBJ2-5; 8 nucleotides agree with TRBD1. The V segment lost 3 bases and the J segment 1 base; nucleotides outside the gene matches: 7. The CDR3 is made up of 16 amino acids. Germline V gene data show CDR1 as MGHRA and CDR2 as YSYEKL. CDR3 coding DNA: TGCGCCAGCAGCCACCTCGCCGGACAGGGCCAAGAGACCCAGTACTTC. It encodes CASSHLAGQGQETQYF.

In this sample, this clonotype turned up many times. The chain carries TRBV18 and TRBJ2-3; 11 positions agree with TRBD1. V lost 0 bases, J lost 4 bases, and 3 bases stayed unmatched. This CDR3 is built from 16 residues. The V gene's germline CDR1 is KGHSH and CDR2 LQKENI. Written as DNA, the CDR3 is TGTGCCAGCTCACCACCGGACAGGGGGCGCGCAGATACGCAGTATTTT. Translation: CASSPPDRGRADTQYF.

The chain recombines TRBV11-3 with TRBJ2-1; either TRBD1 or TRBD2 may fit D (6 bases each). The V end was cut by 4 bases, the J end by 7 bases, with 17 bases between. The CDR3 covers 15 residues. Germline values: CDR1 SGHNT, CDR2 YENEEA. The chain's CDR3 is CASSSGGSRGNEQFF. DNA of the CDR3: TGTGCCAGCAGCTCTGGGGGGAGTAGGGGGAATGAGCAGTTCTTC.

Points on this clonotype: A much larger clone lies a single base off, so this may be a read error. The chain links TRBV9 to TRBJ2-1; no clear D gene. The DNA matches TRBJ2-7 better at its end, which makes the J call doubtful. CDR1 and CDR2 from the germline V gene are SGDLS and YYNGEE. The CDR3 sequence is 13 residues long. The CDR3 is CASSQDLYNEQYF. DNA of the CDR3: TGTGCCAGCAGCCAAGATCTCTACAATGAGCAGTACTTC.

The CDR3 loop reads CASGGTGTGTLSLAGGQETQYF. DNA for the CDR3: TGTGCCAGCGGCGGAACCGGGACAGGGACCCTTTCACTAGCGGGAGGCCAAGAGACCCAGTACTTC. The chain employs TRBV28 and TRBJ2-5; TRBD2 matches 12 bases. CDR1 MDHEN and CDR2 SYDVKM come from the germline V gene. With V trimmed by 8 bases and J by 1 base, 26 bases remained unmatched. The CDR3 has 22 amino acids.

This clonotype has only a few counts. The gene calls are TRBV12-3 or TRBV12-4 and TRBJ1-1, with D tentatively TRBD1 (5 bases). CDR3 length: 16 amino acids. V dropped 5 bases and J dropped 2 bases, with 18 bases sitting between them. The CDR3 sequence: CASSRLPGTHNTEAFF. CDR3 DNA sequence: TGTGCCAGCAGTCGACTCCCCGGGACCCACAACACTGAAGCTTTCTTT.

The chain joins TRBV20-1 to TRBJ1-5, with 8 nucleotides matching TRBD1. The V gene's germline CDR1 is DFQATT and CDR2 SNEGSKA (reference sequence). CDR3 size: 14 residues. V shed 3 bases and J 4 bases; nucleotides not matched to a gene: 5. As DNA, the CDR3 is TGCAGTGCTAGTACACAGGGGGGGAATCAGCCCCAGCATTTT. Translation gives CSASTQGGNQPQHF.

This clonotype has a handful of counts. CDR3 amino acids: CASGLVGVGTDTQYF. In nucleotides, the CDR3 is TGTGCTAGTGGTTTGGTGGGGGTGGGAACAGATACGCAGTATTTT. The chain uses TRBV12-5 and TRBJ2-3; the D gene could be TRBD1 or TRBD2 (5 bases each). This CDR3 is 15 amino acids long. Germline values: CDR1 LGHNT, CDR2 FRNRAP. Deletions cut 0 bases from V and 3 bases from J, with 10 bases between.

This clonotype was seen a few times. The chain links TRBV10-3 to TRBJ2-5; D remains ambiguous. The CDR3 spans 13 residues. Germline values: CDR1 ENHRY, CDR2 SYGVKD. Trimming took off 0 bases at V and 4 bases at J, with 6 bases between the two ends. The CDR3: CAISESRLETQYF. CDR3 bases: TGTGCCATCAGTGAGTCGAGGTTAGAGACCCAGTACTTC.

The genes are TRBV20-1 and TRBJ2-1; 14 bases fit TRBD2. Germline V CDR1 and CDR2: DFQATT, SNEGSKA (reference sequence). J gave up 7 bases and V 3 bases, and 11 bases lay outside the gene matches. This CDR3 has 17 amino acids. DNA for the CDR3: TGCAGTGCTAGTTTAGGACTAGCGGGAGGATTATTTAATGAGCAGTTCTTC. Translated: CSASLGLAGGLFNEQFF.

This clonotype was recorded many times. The rearrangement joins TRBV27 to TRBJ1-1, with D unresolved. Germline V gene lookup returns CDR1 MNHEY and CDR2 SMNVEV (reference sequence). V lost 4 bases and J lost 5, with 5 bases in between. The CDR3 is made up of 11 amino acids. The CDR3 spells CASSYGTEAFF. DNA for the CDR3: TGTGCCAGCAGTTACGGAACTGAAGCTTTCTTT.